This T cell receptor (beta chain) was documented in a study of shared clonotypes between healthy human individuals. Trimming left V 3 bases short and J 2 bases short, with 10 bases between. The CDR3 has 14 residues. Germline CDR1 SGHDT, CDR2 YYEEEE. Methods used by the authors: Quality scores were absent from the junction-only immunoSEQ sequences, so filtering differed. The data were produced by immunoSEQ multiplex PCR, yet TCRdb's version contains in-frame clones alone and is incomplete. That table gives V, J and clone size, and the DNA gave D and trimming. The sample consists of millions of clones, roughly 92% of them appearing once.

The source is a man younger than 30 in good health. The specimen sequenced was naive CD4+ T cells sorted from blood. Subset described: CD45RA+ positively selected. This chain links TRBV5-6 with TRBJ2-3; perhaps TRBD1 as D (6 bases). CDR3 bases: TGTGCCAGCAGCTCTGGACAGCACACAGATACGCAGTATTTT. This sequence encodes CASSSGQHTDTQYF.